One and the same sample provided the 5 T cell receptor beta chains below, sequenced in a study of cytomegalovirus exposure and HLA in healthy donors. Generated by immunoSEQ multiplex PCR, the TCRdb table keeps only in-frame clones and is missing some. Among hundreds of thousands of clones listed, 87% were seen once. Sequenced input: PBMCs. The receptors were sampled from a woman younger than 30 in good health and CMV-seropositive.

J is TRBJ1-5 and V is TRBV27; D possibly corresponds to TRBD1 (5 bases). The CDR3 is 15 amino acids. V lost 6 bases and J 3 bases, leaving 15 bases between the germline ends. Per the germline V gene, CDR1 is MNHEY and CDR2 is SMNVEV (reference sequence). In DNA form, the CDR3 reads TGTGCCAGCAGCCCGTGGGGGGGGGACAATCAGCCCCAGCATTTT. It encodes CASSPWGGDNQPQHF.

V is TRBV28 and J is TRBJ1-5, with a weak D call TRBD1 (6 bases). Germline assignment: CDR1 MDHEN and CDR2 SYDVKM. CDR3 length equals 16 residues. Trimming took off 2 bases at V and 0 bases at J, with 11 bases between the two ends. CDR3 nucleotides: TGTGCCAGCAGTTTACCCTGGACAGATAGCAATCAGCCCCAGCATTTT. Its translation: CASSLPWTDSNQPQHF.

The chain recombines TRBV6-1 with TRBJ2-7; D remains unclear. Deletions cut 1 base from V and 2 bases from J, with 6 bases between. Germline V CDR1 and CDR2: MNHNS, SASEGT. The CDR3 is 13 residues long. CDR3 in DNA: TGTGCCAGCAGTGAAGACTTAACCTACGAGCAGTACTTC. Translating gives CASSEDLTYEQYF.

V usage is TRBV27 and J usage is TRBJ2-7; TRBD2 matches 9 bases. The V gene's germline CDR1 is MNHEY and CDR2 SMNVEV (reference sequence). The junction had 4 bases not matched to a gene; V was cut back by 3 bases and J by 4 bases. This CDR3 has 14 amino acids. The CDR3 is CASSLRREGYEQYF. Written as DNA, the CDR3 is TGTGCCAGCAGTTTGAGGCGGGAGGGATACGAGCAGTACTTC.

The chain couples TRBV10-3 to TRBJ1-5; possible D gene TRBD1, 6 bases. Trimming removed 2 bases at V and 0 bases at J, with 17 bases between. CDR3 length: 18 amino acids. Germline V lookup: CDR1 ENHRY, CDR2 SYGVKD. CDR3 in amino acids: CAISEGQYDTYSNQPQHF. The DNA for the CDR3 is TGTGCCATCAGTGAGGGACAGTATGATACCTATAGCAATCAGCCCCAGCATTTT.